Listed below are T cell receptor beta chains from one sample, sequenced in a study of CD8 T cells in Susac syndrome. TCRdb processed the immunoSEQ multiplex PCR reads anew with MiXCR; each CDR3 protein has one entry. This table has 150,000 to 200,000 distinct CDR3 sequences, around 94% appearing once. The sequenced material came from CD4+ T cells from PBMCs. These receptors were collected from a human donor with multiple sclerosis. Both conserved end residues are part of each CDR3. The D gene is left open where the match is weak. Rows give clone size only sometimes, using once, few, many, or a class for an expanded clone.

d_gene,v_gene,j_gene,abundance,CDR3nt,CDR3aa
TRBD1,TRBV4-2,TRBJ1-2,.,TGTGCCAGCAGTCAAGGACAGGGGGACAACTATGGCTACACCTTC,CASSQGQGDNYGYTF
TRBD1,TRBV5-4,TRBJ1-2,once,TGTGCCAGCAGAACCGGGACAGGGAGCCCTAACTATGGCTACACCTTC,CASRTGTGSPNYGYTF
TRBD2,TRBV4-3,TRBJ2-5,.,TGCGCCAGCAGCCAAGGACTAGCGGGCCATATGGAGACCCAGTACTTC,CASSQGLAGHMETQYF
.,TRBV9,TRBJ1-2,.,TGTGCCAGCAGCGCAGGGGCCTTTAACTATGGCTACACCTTC,CASSAGAFNYGYTF
.,TRBV19,TRBJ2-4,.,TGTGCCAGTAGTATGGGTGGCGGCAAAAACATTCAGTACTTC,CASSMGGGKNIQYF
.,TRBV30,TRBJ1-1,.,TGTGCCTGGAGCCGAGGGAGGGGAGCTTTCTTT,CAWSRGRGAFF
.,TRBV4-1,TRBJ2-3,.,TGCGCCAGCAGCCAAGCCCGGGACGACACAGATACGCAGTATTTT,CASSQARDDTDTQYF
TRBD2,TRBV2,TRBJ2-3,.,TGTGCCAGCGCGGGAGGGCCGCCAGATACGCAGTATTTT,CASAGGPPDTQYF
TRBD2,TRBV12-3/TRBV12-4,TRBJ2-1,.,TGTGCCAGCCTGGTTACTAGCGGGACCTACAATGAGCAGTTCTTC,CASLVTSGTYNEQFF
.,TRBV28,TRBJ2-2,.,TGTGCCAGCAGTTGGAACAATGGGGGAACCGGGGAGCTGTTTTTT,CASSWNNGGTGELFF
TRBD1,TRBV9,TRBJ1-2,.,TGTGCCAGCAGCACCCGGACAGGTGCTGAAAGCTACACCTTC,CASSTRTGAESYTF
.,TRBV9,TRBJ1-4,.,TGTGCCAGCAGCGTAAACACGGCTAATGAAAAACTGTTTTTT,CASSVNTANEKLFF
.,TRBV19,TRBJ2-3,.,TGTGCCAGTAGCCCACAGGGAATTACAGATACGCAGTATTTT,CASSPQGITDTQYF
.,TRBV11-2,TRBJ1-4,.,TGTGCCAGCAGCGCAGAGGGTCGCGAAAAACTGTTTTTT,CASSAEGREKLFF
TRBD1,TRBV29-1,TRBJ1-2,once,TGCAGCGTTCTCCCAATTAACAGGGGCGGCTACACCTTC,CSVLPINRGGYTF
TRBD1,TRBV12-3/TRBV12-4,TRBJ2-7,.,TGTGCCAGCAGGGCCGGGACAGGGGGCGCATACGAGCAGTACTTC,CASRAGTGGAYEQYF
.,TRBV20-1,TRBJ1-4,.,TGCAGTGCTAGACAGATCGAAGAAAAACTGTTTTTT,CSARQIEEKLFF
.,TRBV4-2,TRBJ2-7,.,TGTGCCAGCAGCCAAGGGACCGGCAGCTCCTACGAGCAGTACTTC,CASSQGTGSSYEQYF
.,TRBV28,TRBJ2-1,.,TGTGCCAGCAGCTTCCGGGACCCGCAGTTCTTC,CASSFRDPQFF
.,TRBV30,TRBJ2-3,.,TGTGCCTGGAGTGTACAGGAAAATATAGATACGCAGTATTTT,CAWSVQENIDTQYF
.,TRBV27,TRBJ2-7,.,TGTGCCAGCAGCCACGGGACAACATATGGCTACGAGCAGTACTTC,CASSHGTTYGYEQYF
TRBD2,TRBV27,TRBJ2-7,.,TGTGCCAGCAGTTTATTGGCCGGGAGGTCGCCCTACGAGCAGTACTTC,CASSLLAGRSPYEQYF
.,TRBV4-3,TRBJ2-5,.,TGCGCCAGCAGCCATCATAACCAAGAGACCCAGTACTTC,CASSHHNQETQYF
TRBD1,TRBV29-1,TRBJ1-3,.,TGCAGCGCTACAGGGGGCTCTGGAAACACCATATATTTT,CSATGGSGNTIYF
.,TRBV7-2,TRBJ2-5,.,TGTGCCAGCAGCTTACGGACTATCCAAGAGACCCAGTACTTC,CASSLRTIQETQYF
.,TRBV29-1,TRBJ1-3,once,TGCAGCGTTGAAGGGGGAAGGTTAAACACCATATATTTT,CSVEGGRLNTIYF
.,TRBV19,TRBJ2-1,.,TGTGCCAGTAGTACCAGCTGGAGCTCCTACAATGAGCAGTTCTTC,CASSTSWSSYNEQFF
.,TRBV9,TRBJ2-2,.,TGTGCCAGCAGCCTTAGAGCGACAGGGAACACCGGGGAGCTGTTTTTT,CASSLRATGNTGELFF
.,TRBV29-1,TRBJ1-1,.,TGCAGCGTTGAACCCAGGGACACTGAAGCTTTCTTT,CSVEPRDTEAFF
.,TRBV25-1,TRBJ2-7,few,TGTGCCAGCAGTGGTGCCTACGAGCAGTACTTC,CASSGAYEQYF
TRBD2,TRBV25-1,TRBJ2-1,.,TGTGCCAGCAGTGGCCCTAGCGGGAGGCCCTACAATGAGCAGTTCTTC,CASSGPSGRPYNEQFF
.,TRBV5-1,TRBJ2-1,.,TGCGCCAGCAGCTTGCGGACCTACAATGAGCAGTTCTTC,CASSLRTYNEQFF
.,TRBV21-1,TRBJ1-2,.,TGTGCCAGCAGCTCTGGCTACACCTTC,CASSSGYTF
TRBD2,TRBV12-3/TRBV12-4,TRBJ2-7,.,TGTGCCAGCAGTTCTAGCGGGAGGGCCCGGGACGAGCAGTACTTC,CASSSSGRARDEQYF
.,TRBV12-3/TRBV12-4,TRBJ1-3,.,TGTGCCAGCAGTTTGATCGGGGCGGGCGGAAACACCATATATTTT,CASSLIGAGGNTIYF
TRBD1,TRBV12-3/TRBV12-4,TRBJ2-5,.,TGTGCCAGCAGACGGACAGGGGGTGTAGAGACCCAGTACTTC,CASRRTGGVETQYF
TRBD2,TRBV5-1,TRBJ2-7,.,TGCGCCAGCAGCCTTAGCGGGGATTCCTACGAGCAGTACTTC,CASSLSGDSYEQYF
.,TRBV6-5,TRBJ2-2,.,TGTGCCAGCAGTCAACAGGCCACCGGGGAGCTGTTTTTT,CASSQQATGELFF
TRBD2,TRBV6-5,TRBJ2-5,.,TGTGCCAGCAGTTACACGCTAACTAGCGGACAAGAGACCCAGTACTTC,CASSYTLTSGQETQYF
.,TRBV20-1,TRBJ1-2,.,TGCAGTGCTAAACGGGGGACTAACTATGGCTACACCTTC,CSAKRGTNYGYTF
.,TRBV29-1,TRBJ2-7,few,TGCAGCGTTGGCCGACTCCGGGGGCGCGGAGCAGGCGAGCAGTACTTC,CSVGRLRGRGAGEQYF
.,TRBV7-2,TRBJ2-4,.,TGTGCCAGCAGCCGATTGACAGGCTCGAACATTCAGTACTTC,CASSRLTGSNIQYF
.,TRBV27,TRBJ1-4,.,TGTGCCAGCAGTCCGGCCATTGGGGGTGAAAAACTGTTTTTT,CASSPAIGGEKLFF
.,TRBV7-9,TRBJ1-1,.,TGTGCCAGCAGCCCATTTGGGAGCTTTGAAGCTTTCTTT,CASSPFGSFEAFF
TRBD1,TRBV29-1,TRBJ1-1,.,TGCAGCGTTGGGGGACAGTTGAACACTGAAGCTTTCTTT,CSVGGQLNTEAFF
.,TRBV11-3,TRBJ2-1,.,TGTGCCAGCAGCTCACCCTGGGGTGACAATGAGCAGTTCTTC,CASSSPWGDNEQFF
.,TRBV29-1,TRBJ2-7,.,TGCAGCGTTGTTCAGGGGCCATGGAGGGACGAGCAGTACTTC,CSVVQGPWRDEQYF
TRBD2,TRBV27,TRBJ2-2,.,TGTGCCAGCAGTTTAGGACTAGCGGGAGCAAGGACCGGGGAGCTGTTTTTT,CASSLGLAGARTGELFF
.,TRBV20-1,TRBJ2-1,.,TGCAGTGGGGTGTCCTACAATGAGCAGTTCTTC,CSGVSYNEQFF
.,TRBV18,TRBJ2-5,.,TGTGCCAGCTCACCACCAGGCAGGAGGGAGACCCAGTACTTC,CASSPPGRRETQYF
TRBD2,TRBV5-1,TRBJ2-6,.,TGCGCCAGCAGCTTGAGGCTCGGGAGCCGCGGGAGGTCTGGGGCCAACGTCCTGACTTTC,CASSLRLGSRGRSGANVLTF
TRBD2,TRBV5-4,TRBJ2-1,.,TGTGCCAGCAGCTGGACTAGCGGGTTAGGCGGGGAGCAGTTCTTC,CASSWTSGLGGEQFF
.,TRBV2,TRBJ2-2,.,TGTGCCAGCAGGGGGGTCGGACTGAACACCGGGGAGCTGTTTTTT,CASRGVGLNTGELFF
.,TRBV5-1,TRBJ2-7,.,TGCGCCAGCAGCTCCCCAACTTCCCTCTACGAGCAGTACTTC,CASSSPTSLYEQYF
TRBD2,TRBV18,TRBJ2-7,.,TGTGCCAGCTCACCACCGAACCTAGCGGGGCAGGACGAGCAGTACTTC,CASSPPNLAGQDEQYF
TRBD1,TRBV24-1,TRBJ2-7,.,TGTGCCACCAGTGACCCAGGGGGCGAGCAGTACTTC,CATSDPGGEQYF
.,TRBV6-2/TRBV6-3,TRBJ2-5,.,TGTGCCAGCAGTCCGAGCGGAACAAGGGAGACCCAGTACTTC,CASSPSGTRETQYF
TRBD2,TRBV3-1,TRBJ2-5,.,TGTGCCAGCGGAGTAGCGGGAGGGCCACTAGAGACCCAGTACTTC,CASGVAGGPLETQYF
TRBD1,TRBV5-1,TRBJ2-1,.,TGCGCCAGCAGCTTGGAACAGGGGCTTGAGCAGTTCTTC,CASSLEQGLEQFF